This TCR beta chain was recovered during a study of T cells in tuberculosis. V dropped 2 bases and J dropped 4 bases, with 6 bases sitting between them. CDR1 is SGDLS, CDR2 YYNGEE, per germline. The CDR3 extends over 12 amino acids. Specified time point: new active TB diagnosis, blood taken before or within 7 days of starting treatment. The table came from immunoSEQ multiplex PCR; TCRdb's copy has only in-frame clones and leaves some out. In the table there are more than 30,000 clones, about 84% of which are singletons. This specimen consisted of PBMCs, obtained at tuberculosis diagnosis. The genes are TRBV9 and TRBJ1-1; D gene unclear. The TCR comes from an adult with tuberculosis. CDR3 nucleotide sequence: TGTGCCAGCAGCGTCGGTGGCACTGAAGCTTTCTTT. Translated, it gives CASSVGGTEAFF. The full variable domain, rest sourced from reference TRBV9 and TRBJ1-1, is DSGVTQTPKHLITATGQRVTLRCSPRSGDLSVYWYQQSLDQGLQFLIQYYNGEERAKGNILERFSAQQFPDLHSELNLSSLELGDSALYFCASSVGGTEAFFGQGTRLTVV.